This T cell receptor beta chain was sequenced in a study of blood T cell repertoires in COVID-19. Study-level information: Italy, Spain and the United States were the sources of the convalescent and acute COVID-19 samples. PBMCs, B-cell-depleted T cells, or T cells were the source of the cDNA or gDNA that made up the material.

Germline V CDR1 and CDR2: LNHDA, SQIVND (reference sequence). There are 16 residues in the CDR3. The ends were cut back, 7 bases at V and 4 bases at J, with 20 bases in the middle. The data were produced by immunoSEQ multiplex PCR, yet TCRdb's version contains in-frame clones alone and is incomplete. Among about 160,000 clones listed, approximately 84% were seen once. This clone was observed a single time. This TCR derives from a man aged 40-49 years who had recovered from COVID-19. The sample taken for sequencing was peripheral blood. The rearrangement links TRBV19 to TRBJ1-5, with D perhaps matching TRBD1 (5 bases). The CDR3 region has the DNA TGTGCCAGTACCCCTGGTGGGAGGGGAGGAAATCAGCCCCAGCATTTT. This encodes CASTPGGRGGNQPQHF.